What follows describes a single TCR beta chain. Its matching antigen is unknown. This entry is derived from a study of T cell responses to AZD1222 COVID-19 vaccine. The V end was cut by 5 bases, the J end by 0 bases, with 10 bases between. The length of the CDR3 is 14 residues. Looked up from germline, CDR1 is MNHEY and CDR2 is SVGAGI. Findings and limits, study-wide: Females outnumbered males among donors, who were mostly white British; clonal diversity was possibly underestimated. Spike-specific TCR breadth and depth were elevated following two AZD1222 doses.

Generated by immunoSEQ multiplex PCR, the TCRdb table keeps only in-frame clones and is missing some. The table lists around 200,000 clones, about 91% of them singletons, with more than 0.4% in the top ten. The chain has TRBV6-5 and TRBJ1-1; D is uncertain. This TCR was recovered from an adult in good health. The specimen comprised peripheral blood, sampled on day 0 of AZD1222 vaccination. CDR3 in DNA: TGTGCCAGCAGTCAACGTGGAATGAACACTGAAGCTTTCTTT. The encoded protein is CASSQRGMNTEAFF.